The 20 T cell receptor beta chains given below trace back to one sample, sequenced in a study of identical twins. Each CDR3 protein is one row after TCRdb ran MiXCR on the 5' RACE reads. The sample lists about 390,000 distinct CDR3 sequences; roughly 10% were seen once. Sequencing was done on a sample of naive T cells sorted from blood. Receptors were obtained from a woman aged 45-60 years in good health.

This clonotype has at least ten counts. This chain connects TRBV12-3 or TRBV12-4 to TRBJ1-6; 10 bases agree with TRBD1. V shed 5 bases, J shed 10 bases, and the junction held 5 bases outside the gene matches. This CDR3 comprises 14 residues. The CDR3 loop is CASSTTGGRSPLHF. CDR3 sequence (DNA): TGTGCCAGCAGTACGACAGGGGGCAGATCACCCCTCCACTTT.

This clonotype occurred a few times. This chain joins TRBV7-9 and TRBJ2-2; D is uncertain. There are 12 residues in the CDR3. Germline V gives CDR1 SEHNR, CDR2 FQNEAQ (reference sequence). Trimming cost V 11 bases and J 5 bases, with 12 bases left between them. CDR3 in amino acids: CAPMDGTGELFF. In DNA form, the CDR3 reads TGTGCCCCGATGGACGGAACCGGGGAGCTGTTTTTT.

In this sample, this clonotype turned up a few times. The chain uses TRBV12-5 and TRBJ1-4; D gene uncertain. The ends were cut back, 6 bases at V and 2 bases at J, with 16 bases in the middle. Germline V CDR1 and CDR2: LGHNT, FRNRAP. The CDR3 has 16 residues. The CDR3 nucleotides are TGTGCTAGTGGCACTGGTACACGAGGGACTAATGAAAAACTGTTTTTT. Translation gives CASGTGTRGTNEKLFF.

This chain uses TRBV10-3 with TRBJ1-1, with 7 bases aligning to TRBD1. This CDR3 has 12 amino acids. V lost 0 bases, J lost 8 bases, and 0 bases stayed unmatched. Germline V gene data show CDR1 as ENHRY and CDR2 as SYGVKD. The CDR3 is CAISESTGEAFF. The CDR3 bases are TGTGCCATCAGTGAGTCGACAGGGGAAGCTTTCTTT.

This clonotype has only a few counts. The rearrangement links TRBV7-8 to TRBJ2-2, with 8 bases lining up with TRBD2. The CDR3 has 18 residues. V trimming: 5 bases; J trimming: 0 bases; junction bases outside the gene matches: 11. The germline V gene encodes CDR1 SGHVS and CDR2 FQNEAQ. For the CDR3, the DNA is TGTGCCAGCAGCCAGGGGCTCGGGGGGGTCTCGAACACCGGGGAGCTGTTTTTT. This encodes CASSQGLGGVSNTGELFF.

The chain carries TRBV29-1 and TRBJ2-3, with D possibly TRBD2 on 5 matching bases. Germline CDR1 is SQVTM and CDR2 is ANQGSEA. This CDR3 comprises 12 residues. V lost 6 bases, J lost 2 bases, and 9 bases lay in between. Here the CDR3 DNA reads TGCAGCGTGAGGGCATTCACAGATACGCAGTATTTT. Its translation: CSVRAFTDTQYF.

The V gene is TRBV10-3, the J gene TRBJ2-2; TRBD1 matches at 9 bases. The germline CDR1 and CDR2 sequences are ENHRY and SYGVKD. The CDR3 length is 12 residues. The CDR3: CGTGVLGGELFF. The DNA for the CDR3 is TGTGGGACAGGGGTCCTCGGCGGGGAGCTGTTTTTT.

In its sample, this clonotype was seen a few times. One end of the junction is discordant with germline, which a read error may explain. V and J are TRBV27 and TRBJ2-4; 8 bases map to TRBD1. Germline CDR1 is MNHEY and CDR2 is SMNVEV (reference sequence). CDR3 length: 14 residues. The CDR3 region is CASSRTGLANIQHF. CDR3 sequence (DNA): TGTGCCAGCAGTCGGACAGGGTTGGCAAACATTCAGCACTTC.

This clonotype has more than one count but fewer than ten. The chain links TRBV15 to TRBJ1-2; D gene ambiguous. There are 14 residues in the CDR3. V was clipped by 0 bases and J by 5 bases, with 10 bases between them. The germline CDR1 and CDR2 sequences are LNHNV and YYDKDF (reference sequence). The CDR3 coding sequence is TGTGCCACCAGCAGAGAGACGGATTATTATGGCTACACCTTC. Translating it yields CATSRETDYYGYTF.

V usage is TRBV29-1 and J usage is TRBJ2-7; no reliable D call. The germline CDR1 and CDR2 sequences are SQVTM and ANQGSEA. V lost 7 bases and J lost 2, with 18 bases in between. The CDR3 is 14 residues long. CDR3 sequence (DNA): TGCAGCGCCCTAACGGGCCCCAGGCCCTACGAGCAGTACTTC. Its translation is CSALTGPRPYEQYF.

The table lists this clonotype with many counts. V gene TRBV12-3 or TRBV12-4 combines with J gene TRBJ2-1; 9 bases map to TRBD2. V gave up 6 bases and J gave up 10 bases; unmatched junction bases: 4. The CDR3 is 12 residues long. The CDR3 DNA follows: TGTGCCAGCAGCACCGGGACTAGCGAGCAGTTCTTC. Residues: CASSTGTSEQFF.

The sample holds a few counts of this clonotype. The chain recombines TRBV27 with TRBJ2-7; 7 bases line up with TRBD1. CDR3 length equals 14 residues. CDR1 and CDR2 (germline): MNHEY, SMNVEV (reference sequence). Losses at the gene ends were 6 bases for V and 3 bases for J; bases not matched to a gene: 8. The CDR3 protein is CASSPRTGNYEQYF. The CDR3 DNA sequence: TGTGCCAGCAGCCCTAGGACAGGAAACTACGAGCAGTACTTC.

This clonotype was picked up many times. V usage is TRBV3-1 and J usage is TRBJ2-1; TRBD2 matches at 13 bases. Trimming removed 0 bases from V and 4 bases from J; junction bases left unmatched: 3. There are 17 residues in the CDR3. Germline CDR1 is LGHDT and CDR2 is YNNKEL (reference sequence). The CDR3 DNA reads as TGTGCCAGCAGCCAAGATGCGGGACTAGCGGGATACAATGAGCAGTTCTTC. Protein sequence: CASSQDAGLAGYNEQFF.

This clonotype occurred many times. This chain links TRBV20-1 with TRBJ2-7, with D unclear. V was cut by 0 bases and J by 0 bases, with 12 bases left in between. Per the germline V gene, CDR1 is DFQATT and CDR2 is SNEGSKA (reference sequence). The CDR3 has 15 amino acids. The CDR3 sequence: CSARDPDGSSYEQYF. The CDR3 DNA reads as TGCAGTGCTAGAGATCCCGACGGAAGCTCCTACGAGCAGTACTTC.

Many counts were recorded for this clonotype. This chain joins TRBV4-1 and TRBJ1-5, with 8 bases identical to TRBD1. J was trimmed by 6 bases and V by 0 bases; bases with no gene match: 7. Per the germline V gene, CDR1 is MGHRA and CDR2 is YSYEKL. This CDR3 region has 16 residues. This CDR3 is CASSQDPTGVGQPQHF. In nucleotides, the CDR3 is TGCGCCAGCAGCCAAGACCCGACAGGGGTCGGTCAGCCCCAGCATTTT.

J is TRBJ2-5 and V is TRBV20-1, with D maybe TRBD1 (5 bases). CDR3 length: 15 amino acids. V dropped 3 bases and J dropped 3 bases, with 17 bases sitting between them. Germline V gene data show CDR1 as DFQATT and CDR2 as SNEGSKA (reference sequence). The CDR3 sequence: CSASGIRVGKETQYF. The CDR3 DNA is TGCAGTGCTAGCGGCATCAGGGTGGGGAAAGAGACCCAGTACTTC.

The V gene is TRBV5-5, the J gene TRBJ2-2, with TRBD2 identical over 8 bases. The CDR3 extends over 15 amino acids. The ends lost 2 bases at V and 1 base at J; junction bases unmatched: 1. The V gene's germline CDR1 is SGHKS and CDR2 YYEKEE (reference sequence). Written as DNA, the CDR3 is TGTGCCAGCAGCTTTAGCGGGATGAACACCGGGGAGCTGTTTTTT. This encodes CASSFSGMNTGELFF.

This clonotype has more than one count but fewer than ten. The V and J genes are TRBV9 and TRBJ2-1; 8 nucleotides agree with TRBD2. Unmatched junction bases numbered 14, after V lost 4 bases and J lost 8 bases. This CDR3 contains 16 residues. Per germline, CDR1 SGDLS and CDR2 YYNGEE. The CDR3 bases are TGTGCCAGCAGCCCCCAATCGGCGGGAGGCTTCGATGAGCAGTTCTTC. Its translation: CASSPQSAGGFDEQFF.

This clonotype has at least ten counts. This chain connects TRBV5-6 to TRBJ2-3; D uncertain. V lost 0 bases to trimming and J lost 5 bases, with 10 bases between them. From germline, CDR1 is SGHDT and CDR2 YYEEEE. The length of the CDR3 is 14 residues. CDR3 sequence: CASSLAGLQDTQYF. Written as DNA, the CDR3 is TGTGCCAGCAGCTTGGCCGGCCTGCAAGATACGCAGTATTTT.

This clonotype was counted between two and nine times. This chain uses TRBV4-2 with TRBJ2-7; D is unclear. The germline V and J ends were trimmed by 0 bases and 7 bases, with 4 bases remaining between them. Germline-derived CDR1 and CDR2 are LGHNA and YNFKEQ. The CDR3 runs 11 residues. The DNA for the CDR3 is TGTGCCAGCAGCCAAGATGGGGAGCAGTACTTC. Residues: CASSQDGEQYF.